These 30 T cell receptor beta chains were all obtained from the same sample, sequenced in a study of blood T cell repertoires in COVID-19. Clones were sequenced by immunoSEQ multiplex PCR, and TCRdb holds only the in-frame ones, with some missing. Of roughly 120,000 clones listed, approximately 87% are singletons. Sequencing was done on a sample of peripheral blood. The receptors come from a man aged 65-85 years who had recovered from COVID-19.

The chain links TRBV11-3 to TRBJ2-4; D unclear. The CDR3 loop spans 14 amino acids. The V and J ends lost 5 bases and 4 bases respectively, with 12 bases between them. The germline V gene has CDR1 SGHNT and CDR2 YENEEA. The CDR3: CASSPGRSKNIQYF. CDR3 in DNA: TGTGCCAGCAGCCCTGGCAGGTCGAAAAACATTCAGTACTTC.

CDR3 protein: CAWGPFGEKLFF. DNA of the CDR3: TGTGCCTGGGGCCCCTTCGGTGAAAAACTGTTTTTT. The chain couples TRBV30 to TRBJ1-4; D is unclear. In germline, CDR1 is GTSNPN, CDR2 SVGIG (reference sequence). The CDR3 totals 12 residues. Trimming pared 5 bases from V and 7 bases from J, leaving 11 bases between. Looking up the rest from reference TRBV30 and TRBJ1-4 gives the full variable domain: SQTIHQWPATLVQPVGSPLSLECTVEGTSNPNLYWYRQAAGRGLQLLFYSVGIGQISSEVPQNLSASRPQDRQFILSSKKLLLSDSGFYLCAWGPFGEKLFFGSGTQLSVL.

The chain recombines TRBV6-5 with TRBJ1-2; D gene uncertain. In germline, CDR1 is MNHEY, CDR2 SVGAGI. The V and J ends lost 2 bases and 8 bases respectively, with 12 bases between them. CDR3 size: 13 residues. The chain's CDR3 is CASSYGEGGGYTF. CDR3 sequence (DNA): TGTGCCAGCAGTTACGGGGAGGGAGGCGGCTACACCTTC.

V and J are TRBV7-8 and TRBJ2-3, with 13 bases identical to TRBD2. The J segment lost 4 bases and the V segment lost 5 bases, leaving 15 bases of the junction unmatched. The CDR3 length is 19 residues. Germline loops: CDR1 SGHVS, CDR2 FQNEAQ. In DNA form, the CDR3 reads TGTGCCAGCAGCCATTCTCGACGACTAACTAGCGGGAGGGCAGATACGCAGTATTTT. It is translated as CASSHSRRLTSGRADTQYF.

The chain links TRBV5-1 to TRBJ2-7, with a tentative D call TRBD1 (6 bases). CDR1 SGHRS and CDR2 YFSETQ come from the germline V gene. Trimming shortened V by 0 bases and J by 1 base, and 8 bases separated the two germline ends. This CDR3 spans 14 amino acids. CDR3 residues: CASSLGGGSYEQYF. The CDR3 DNA reads as TGCGCCAGCAGCTTGGGAGGGGGTTCCTACGAGCAGTACTTC.

The J gene is TRBJ2-5, the V gene TRBV7-3, with TRBD2 as a possible D gene (6 bases). Trimming removed 5 bases at V and 0 bases at J, with 19 bases between. There are 17 residues in the CDR3. Per the germline V gene, CDR1 is SGHTA and CDR2 is FQGTGA. CDR3 amino acids: CASSPGLEGGYQETQYF. The CDR3 bases are TGTGCCAGCAGCCCCGGCCTAGAAGGAGGGTACCAAGAGACCCAGTACTTC.

The chain uses TRBV20-1 and TRBJ1-5; TRBD1 might be the D (5 bases). The CDR3 extends over 13 amino acids. Germline CDR1 is DFQATT and CDR2 is SNEGSKA (reference sequence). V was shortened by 3 bases and J by 7 bases, with 13 bases between the two germline ends. The CDR3 DNA is TGCAGTGCTAGTTTAGGGGCTGGGCAGCCCCAGCATTTT. Translating gives CSASLGAGQPQHF.

V usage is TRBV6-5 and J usage is TRBJ2-3; 8 bases align to TRBD1. This CDR3 is 14 amino acids long. CDR1 is MNHEY and CDR2 is SVGAGI in the germline V gene. J was trimmed by 3 bases and V by 4 bases; bases with no gene match: 3. CDR3 nucleotide sequence: TGTGCCAGCAGTTCACAGGGGGTTACAGATACGCAGTATTTT. This sequence encodes CASSSQGVTDTQYF.

V is TRBV7-2 and J is TRBJ2-7, with TRBD2 as a possible D gene (7 bases). CDR3 size: 12 residues. Germline V gene sequence: CDR1 SGHTA, CDR2 FQGNSA. The V end lost 10 bases, the J end lost 2 bases, and 12 bases lay between the germline ends. CDR3 sequence reads: CATGGAAYEQYF. CDR3 DNA: TGTGCCACTGGGGGGGCCGCCTACGAGCAGTACTTC.

The chain couples TRBV5-6 to TRBJ2-2; D is unclear. This CDR3 is 14 amino acids long. V was trimmed by 5 bases and J by 0 bases, leaving 8 bases between them. Germline-derived CDR1 and CDR2 are SGHDT and YYEEEE. The CDR3 region has the DNA TGTGCCAGCAGATTTACAGCGAACACCGGGGAGCTGTTTTTT. Translation: CASRFTANTGELFF.

This chain joins TRBV29-1 and TRBJ1-2; D uncertain. CDR3 length: 12 residues. V gave up 8 bases and J gave up 8 bases, with 18 bases separating them. Germline V lookup: CDR1 SQVTM, CDR2 ANQGSEA. The CDR3 bases are TGCAGCCACTCTCAGTCCGGCGGGGGCTACACCTTC. It yields the protein CSHSQSGGGYTF. Drawing the rest from reference TRBV29-1 and TRBJ1-2, the complete variable domain is SAVISQKPSRDICQRGTSLTIQCQVDSQVTMMFWYRQQPGQSLTLIATANQGSEATYESGFVIDKFPISRPNLTFSTLTVSNMSPEDSSIYLCSHSQSGGGYTFGSGTRLTVV.

The chain uses TRBV7-9 and TRBJ1-4; no definite D call. Trimming pared 5 bases from V and 4 bases from J, leaving 11 bases between. The CDR3 runs to 14 residues. Per the germline V gene, CDR1 is SEHNR and CDR2 is FQNEAQ (reference sequence). The chain's CDR3 is CASSPPLGNEKLFF. CDR3 coding DNA: TGTGCCAGCAGCCCACCCCTCGGTAATGAAAAACTGTTTTTT.

A single count supports this clone. The chain recombines TRBV2 with TRBJ2-3; tentative D call: TRBD2 (6 bases). CDR1 and CDR2 (germline): SNHLY, FYNNEI. Trimming cost V 3 bases and J 4 bases, with 11 bases left between them. The length of the CDR3 is 14 residues. CDR3 loop: CASSDPRGADTQYF. As DNA, the CDR3 is TGTGCCAGCAGTGACCCCCGCGGGGCAGATACGCAGTATTTT.

This clone was observed a single time. The chain couples TRBV29-1 to TRBJ1-2, with 9 bases aligning to TRBD1. The germline V gene has CDR1 SQVTM and CDR2 ANQGSEA. This CDR3 is built from 15 residues. The J segment lost 5 bases and the V segment lost 4 bases, leaving 11 bases of the junction unmatched. The CDR3 DNA is TGCAGCGTTGGTTTCTCCGCGGGACAGGGATATGGCTACACCTTC. Translated, it gives CSVGFSAGQGYGYTF.

The chain joins TRBV19 to TRBJ2-7, with 13 bases that match TRBD2. Trimming at V came to 5 bases and at J to 4 bases, leaving 5 bases not matched to a gene. The CDR3 contains 15 residues. The V gene's germline CDR1 is LNHDA and CDR2 SQIVND (reference sequence). The CDR3 DNA follows: TGTGCCAGTAGTCCTCGGACTAGCGGGAGTTACGAGCAGTACTTC. As protein: CASSPRTSGSYEQYF.

The chain carries TRBV27 and TRBJ1-6, with TRBD1 matching 10 bases. The CDR3 runs to 14 residues. CDR1 and CDR2 (germline): MNHEY, SMNVEV (reference sequence). With V trimmed by 6 bases and J by 6 bases, 2 bases remained unmatched. This CDR3 reads CASSWDRGNSPLHF. The CDR3, as DNA: TGTGCCAGCAGCTGGGACAGGGGTAATTCACCCCTCCACTTT.

The chain recombines TRBV2 with TRBJ2-2, with 8 nucleotides matching TRBD2. Germline V CDR1 and CDR2: SNHLY, FYNNEI. The CDR3 extends over 14 amino acids. Germline trimming cut 2 bases from V and 6 bases from J; bases unmatched to any gene: 2. CDR3 residues: CASSEMRGAGELFF. In DNA form, the CDR3 reads TGTGCCAGCAGTGAAATGCGGGGGGCCGGGGAGCTGTTTTTT.

DNA for the CDR3: TGTGCCAGCAGCATCAGCGGGAGGGCCGGGAATGAGCAGTTCTTC. It encodes CASSISGRAGNEQFF. V is TRBV9 and J is TRBJ2-1; TRBD2 matches at 10 bases. V trimming: 4 bases; J trimming: 7 bases; junction bases outside the gene matches: 8. The CDR3 has 15 residues. Germline CDR1 is SGDLS and CDR2 is YYNGEE. Full variable domain (outside the CDR3, taken from reference TRBV9 and TRBJ2-1): DSGVTQTPKHLITATGQRVTLRCSPRSGDLSVYWYQQSLDQGLQFLIQYYNGEERAKGNILERFSAQQFPDLHSELNLSSLELGDSALYFCASSISGRAGNEQFFGPGTRLTVL.

The chain joins TRBV11-3 to TRBJ2-5; D possibly corresponds to TRBD2 (7 bases). V was trimmed by 5 bases and J by 5 bases, leaving 12 bases between them. CDR3 length: 13 amino acids. Germline values: CDR1 SGHNT, CDR2 YENEEA. CDR3 bases: TGTGCCAGCAGCCCTCGGGGGGCGGAGACCCAGTACTTC. This gives the protein CASSPRGAETQYF.

The chain combines TRBV6-2 or TRBV6-3 with TRBJ2-7; 11 bases are a match to TRBD2. Germline-derived CDR1 and CDR2 are MNHEY and SVGEGT. The CDR3 runs 14 residues. V was clipped by 8 bases and J by 6 bases; unmatched bases: 9. CDR3 region: CASRLLAGAPEQYF. The CDR3 DNA follows: TGTGCCAGCCGCCTACTAGCGGGAGCGCCCGAGCAGTACTTC.

This clone was observed a few times. The rearrangement joins TRBV11-3 to TRBJ1-4, with 12 bases that match TRBD1. The CDR3 extends over 17 amino acids. The junction had 6 bases not matched to a gene; V was cut back by 3 bases and J by 4 bases. The germline V gene has CDR1 SGHNT and CDR2 YENEEA. CDR3 region: CASSFGGTGGFNEKLFF. CDR3 nucleotides: TGTGCCAGCAGCTTCGGCGGGACAGGGGGCTTTAATGAAAAACTGTTTTTT.

This chain links TRBV9 with TRBJ1-6, with TRBD1 identical over 10 bases. CDR1 is SGDLS, CDR2 YYNGEE, per germline. The V gene end was trimmed by 4 bases and the J gene end by 9 bases; junction bases not matched to a gene: 4. The CDR3 has 14 residues. This CDR3 is CASSLWDRGSPLHF. The DNA of the CDR3 is TGTGCCAGCAGCCTCTGGGACAGGGGTTCACCCCTCCACTTT.

The chain has TRBV10-1 and TRBJ2-1; 11 positions match TRBD2. Losses at the gene ends were 6 bases for V and 2 bases for J; bases not matched to a gene: 0. CDR3 length: 14 residues. The germline CDR1 and CDR2 sequences are WNHNN and SYGVQD (reference sequence). The CDR3 bases are TGCGCCAGCAGGGGACTAGCGGCCTACAATGAGCAGTTCTTC. Its translation: CASRGLAAYNEQFF.

This rearrangement joins TRBV6-5 to TRBJ2-1; TRBD1 matches 7 bases. Germline lookup yields CDR1 MNHEY and CDR2 SVGAGI. Trimming took 5 bases from V and 3 from J; bases not matched to a gene: 1. CDR3 size: 13 residues. CDR3 DNA: TGTGCCAGCAGTAGGGACAGCTACAATGAGCAGTTCTTC. This gives the protein CASSRDSYNEQFF.

The chain is built from TRBV6-6 and TRBJ2-2, with D unclear. The V and J ends lost 2 bases and 7 bases respectively, with 8 bases between them. This CDR3 has 13 amino acids. Germline loops: CDR1 MNHNY, CDR2 SVGAGI (reference sequence). CDR3 amino acids: CASSYVEFGELFF. DNA for the CDR3: TGTGCCAGCAGTTACGTCGAGTTCGGGGAGCTGTTTTTT.

The chain combines TRBV19 with TRBJ1-2; D call uncertain. Germline CDR1 is LNHDA and CDR2 is SQIVND (reference sequence). V gave up 6 bases and J gave up 5 bases, with 16 bases separating them. The CDR3 spans 14 residues. The CDR3, as DNA: TGTGCCAGTAGCCTCGCCCCTACAGATTATGGCTACACCTTC. Translation: CASSLAPTDYGYTF.

The chain links TRBV11-2 to TRBJ2-2; D unclear. The CDR3 is 15 amino acids. The V and J ends lost 3 bases and 3 bases respectively, with 11 bases between them. Germline assignment: CDR1 SGHAT and CDR2 FQNNGV. CDR3: CASSFLSRDTGELFF. The CDR3 region has the DNA TGTGCCAGCAGCTTCCTCTCGAGAGACACCGGGGAGCTGTTTTTT.

V and J are TRBV5-1 and TRBJ1-2; D might be TRBD1 (5 bases). V shed 0 bases and J shed 2 bases, with 11 bases lying between them. The CDR3 sequence is 15 residues long. Per the germline V gene, CDR1 is SGHRS and CDR2 is YFSETQ. CDR3 DNA sequence: TGCGCCAGCAGCTTGGGCCCACAGGAGAACTATGGCTACACCTTC. Translation: CASSLGPQENYGYTF.

The rearrangement uses TRBV28 and TRBJ2-3, with 8 bases lining up with TRBD2. CDR1 is MDHEN, CDR2 SYDVKM, per germline. V gave up 6 bases and J gave up 14 bases; unmatched junction bases: 7. The CDR3 length is 11 residues. CDR3 nucleotides: TGTGCCAGCAGCGGGACTAGTATGGGGTATTTT. Translated: CASSGTSMGYF.

This clone appeared a few times. V is TRBV28 and J is TRBJ2-1; the match to TRBD2 covers 10 bases. J lost 6 bases, V lost 5 bases, and 7 bases had no gene match. The CDR3 is made up of 15 amino acids. The germline V gene has CDR1 MDHEN and CDR2 SYDVKM. The CDR3, as DNA: TGTGCCAGCAGTCTCCCGGGACTAGCGCTCAATGAGCAGTTCTTC. Protein product: CASSLPGLALNEQFF. The full variable domain, with the rest looked up from reference TRBV28 and TRBJ2-1, is DVKVTQSSRYLVKRTGEKVFLECVQDMDHENMFWYRQDPGLGLRLIYFSYDVKMKEKGDIPEGYSVSREKKERFSLILESASTNQTSMYLCASSLPGLALNEQFFGPGTRLTVL.